The present T cell receptor (beta chain) was sequenced within a study of T-cell memory formation after mild COVID-19 (TCRdb year 2021). At the level of the whole study: TCR sequence clusters from the two donors were found to be largely donor specific. In two donors, T-cell clones that expanded and contracted after mild COVID-19 were tracked by sequencing TCRalpha and TCRbeta repertoires over time. Two young, previously healthy adult volunteers made up the cohort, one male and one female. What the authors observed across the whole study: Contracting CD4+ clones appeared mostly in the CM and EM memory subsets, whereas CD8+ clones were enriched in EMRA. Only a couple of mild cases were covered in the study, and larger cohorts including severe cases with pre-infection samples were considered necessary. Some responding clones were detected in pre-infection memory, suggesting pre-existing cross-reactive memory T cells joined the SARS-CoV-2 response. SARS-CoV-2 specificity was not confirmed for the second-wave clones peaking on day 37. From day 15 to 85, contracting clones showed balanced CD4/CD8 phenotypes, whereas a second wave of clones that expanded from day 15 to 37 leaned towards CD4+.

In its sample, this clonotype was seen a few times. No antigen is known for it. No clone much larger than this one lies a single base away; base qualities are absent. TCRdb names Illumina NovaSeq 6000 as the instrument used. TCRalpha and TCRbeta cDNA libraries were constructed by 5'RACE with constant-segment primers, with sample barcodes and unique molecular identifiers being introduced. RNA was extracted from every sample with Trizol reagent. Library amplification was performed in two PCR steps, and a second sample barcode and Illumina TruSeq adapters were introduced in the second step. Libraries were sequenced on an Illumina NovaSeq with 2 x 150 bp paired-end reads. Regarding the original processing steps: Demultiplexing of reads and collapsing into UMI-guided consensus sequences were performed with migec v1.2.7. With mixcr v2.1.11, UMI consensuses were aligned to TRA and TRB V and J templates and assembled into clonotypes. Clonotypes were classified as expanded or contracted when called significant by both edgeR and NoisET, with noise models trained on biological replicates. For edgeR calls, a false discovery rate-adjusted p below 0.01 and a log2 fold-change threshold of 1 were applied. As an exploratory analysis of dynamics, max-normalized trajectories of the 1000 most abundant clonotypes were examined by PCA with hierarchical clustering. Separately sequenced CD4+ and CD8+ repertoires were used to assign the CD4 or CD8 phenotype of responding clones. Clones were called with MiXCR by TCRdb after fastp trimmed the public reads at Q25, and only in-frame beta chains were retained. Merged by CDR3 protein, the rows form single entries marked with the most common genes and DNA. Here the V and J calls rest on TCRdb's processing, not on the authors' analysis. The sample table holds fewer than 650,000 distinct CDR3 sequences, of which 15% to 20% were seen once. Just over 8% of the sample is taken by the ten largest.

CDR1 and CDR2 are read off the germline V gene as MNHNS and SASEGT. Inclusive of the bounding cysteine and phenylalanine, the CDR3 is 14 residues long. The only DNA kept is the CDR3, 42 bases in frame from the first base. Trimming takes 6 bases from V and 0 bases from J, and the germline ends sit 12 bases apart. Ficoll-Paque density gradient centrifugation was used to isolate PBMCs. This TCR derives from an adult woman who had mild COVID-19 (a few samples of this study predate the infection). The sample titles of this study are shuffled in the database, so cell type and time point are left out; the donor was told from shared clones. The chain is made from TRBV6-1 and TRBJ2-7; the D segment is perhaps TRBD1 or TRBD2, each sharing 6 matched bases. The sample taken for sequencing was PBMCs or a T cell subset sorted from them (not recorded which). The CDR3 protein is CASSQTGASYEQYF. The DNA sequence reads TGTGCCAGCAGCCAGACGGGGGCCTCCTACGAGCAGTACTTC.